This T cell receptor beta chain was sequenced for a study of T cell responses to AZD1222 COVID-19 vaccine. As to this clone: Antigen unknown.

The repertoire was sequenced with immunoSEQ multiplex PCR; TCRdb's copy has only in-frame clones and lacks some. This table has about 96,000 clones, 89% appearing once. General observations from the study: Recipients of AZD1222 seropositive at baseline numbered only 6 or 7. It should be noted that donors were predominantly white British and more often female, and clonal diversity was possibly underestimated. Unmutated variant regions are reportedly the target of nearly half of TCRs that are spike-specific.

The starting material was peripheral blood, obtained on day 0 of AZD1222 vaccination. The source of this sequence is an adult in good health.

The CDR3 DNA reads TGTGCCAGCAGCGCCCACTCGCCGGGACTAGGCACTCCCCAGTACTTC. It yields the protein CASSAHSPGLGTPQYF. The chain links TRBV7-2 to TRBJ2-5; 8 positions agree with TRBD2. V was pared by 5 bases and J by 9 bases, with 17 bases of the junction left unmatched. Germline-derived CDR1 and CDR2 are SGHTA and FQGNSA. The CDR3 runs to 16 residues.